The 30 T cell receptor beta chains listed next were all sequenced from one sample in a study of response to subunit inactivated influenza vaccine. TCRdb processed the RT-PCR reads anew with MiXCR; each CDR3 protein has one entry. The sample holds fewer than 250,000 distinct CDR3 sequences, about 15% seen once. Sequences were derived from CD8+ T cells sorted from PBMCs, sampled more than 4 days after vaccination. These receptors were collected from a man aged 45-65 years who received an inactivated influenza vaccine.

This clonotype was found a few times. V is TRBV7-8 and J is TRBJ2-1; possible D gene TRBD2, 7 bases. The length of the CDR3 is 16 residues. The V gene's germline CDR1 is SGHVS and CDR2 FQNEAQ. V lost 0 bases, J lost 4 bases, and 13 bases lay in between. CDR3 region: CASSLAGGGAYNEQFF. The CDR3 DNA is TGTGCCAGCAGCTTAGCGGGCGGGGGCGCGTACAATGAGCAGTTCTTC.

The CDR3 DNA sequence: TGTGCCAGCAGATTCGATCTCGGACTTTCAGGGATGGAGACCCAGTACTTC. It codes for CASRFDLGLSGMETQYF. The rearrangement uses TRBV6-2 or TRBV6-3 and TRBJ2-5; D might be TRBD1 or TRBD2, each matching 5 bases. V lost 6 bases to trimming and J lost 5 bases, with 25 bases between them. The CDR3 is 17 amino acids. Per germline, CDR1 MNHEY and CDR2 SVGEGT.

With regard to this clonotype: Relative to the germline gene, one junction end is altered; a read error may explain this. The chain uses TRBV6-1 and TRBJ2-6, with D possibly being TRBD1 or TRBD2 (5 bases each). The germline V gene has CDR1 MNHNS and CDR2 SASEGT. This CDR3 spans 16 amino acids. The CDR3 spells CATGPLSSSGANVLIF. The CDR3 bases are TGTGCCACGGGACCCCTCAGTAGCTCTGGGGCCAACGTCCTGATTTTC.

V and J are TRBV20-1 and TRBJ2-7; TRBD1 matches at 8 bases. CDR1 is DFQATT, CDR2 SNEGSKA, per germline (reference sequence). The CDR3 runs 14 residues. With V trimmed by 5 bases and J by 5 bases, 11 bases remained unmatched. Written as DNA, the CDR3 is TGCAGTGCTGCCCCCCGGGACAGGCCGGACGAGCAGTACTTC. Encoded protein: CSAAPRDRPDEQYF.

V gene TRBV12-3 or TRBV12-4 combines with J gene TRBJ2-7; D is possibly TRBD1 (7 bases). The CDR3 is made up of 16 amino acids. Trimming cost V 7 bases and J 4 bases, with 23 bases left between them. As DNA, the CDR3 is TGTGCCAGCACCATCTACAGTAGGAGGGGGCTTTACGAGCAGTACTTC. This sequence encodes CASTIYSRRGLYEQYF.

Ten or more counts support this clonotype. The CDR3 region is CASRRHSNQPQHF. In DNA form, the CDR3 reads TGTGCCAGCCGACGTCATAGCAATCAGCCCCAGCATTTT. This chain joins TRBV6-1 and TRBJ1-5; D uncertain. The V end was cut by 8 bases, the J end by 0 bases, with 8 bases between. Germline loops: CDR1 MNHNS, CDR2 SASEGT. CDR3 size: 13 residues.

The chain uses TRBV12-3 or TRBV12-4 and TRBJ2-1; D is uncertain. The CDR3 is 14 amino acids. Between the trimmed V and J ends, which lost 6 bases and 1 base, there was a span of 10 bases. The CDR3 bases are TGTGCCAGCAGAGACTCCAAGTCCTACAATGAGCAGTTCTTC. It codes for CASRDSKSYNEQFF.

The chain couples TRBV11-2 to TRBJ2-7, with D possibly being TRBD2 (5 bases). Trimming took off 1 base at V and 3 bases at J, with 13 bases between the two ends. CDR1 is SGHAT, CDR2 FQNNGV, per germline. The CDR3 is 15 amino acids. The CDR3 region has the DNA TGTGCCAGCAGCTTAGGGGCAGCGGAGATCTACGAGCAGTACTTC. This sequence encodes CASSLGAAEIYEQYF.

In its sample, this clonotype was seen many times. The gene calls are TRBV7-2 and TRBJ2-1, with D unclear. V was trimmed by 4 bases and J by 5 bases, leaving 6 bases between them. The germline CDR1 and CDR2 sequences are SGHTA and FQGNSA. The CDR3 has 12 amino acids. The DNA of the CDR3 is TGTGCCAGCAGCTGGGGTCACAATGAGCAGTTCTTC. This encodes CASSWGHNEQFF.

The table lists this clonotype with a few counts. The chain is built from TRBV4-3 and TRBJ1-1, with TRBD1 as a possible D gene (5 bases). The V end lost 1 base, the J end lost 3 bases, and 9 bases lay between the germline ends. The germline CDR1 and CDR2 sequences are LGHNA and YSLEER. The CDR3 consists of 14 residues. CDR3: CASSQGRGHTEAFF. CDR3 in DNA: TGCGCCAGCAGCCAAGGGAGGGGCCACACTGAAGCTTTCTTT.

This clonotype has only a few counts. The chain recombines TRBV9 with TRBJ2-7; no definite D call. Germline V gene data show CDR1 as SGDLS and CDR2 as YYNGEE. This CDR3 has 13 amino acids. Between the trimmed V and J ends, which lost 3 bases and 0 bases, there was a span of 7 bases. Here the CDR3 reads CASSGGNSYEQYF. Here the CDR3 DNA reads TGTGCCAGCAGCGGTGGCAACTCCTACGAGCAGTACTTC.

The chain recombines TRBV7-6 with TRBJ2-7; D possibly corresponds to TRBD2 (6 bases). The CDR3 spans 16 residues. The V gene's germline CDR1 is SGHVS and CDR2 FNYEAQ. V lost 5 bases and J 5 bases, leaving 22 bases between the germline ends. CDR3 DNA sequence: TGTGCCAGCAGCCCGGTTGAACTAGCTTCCCAAAACGAGCAGTACTTC. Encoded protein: CASSPVELASQNEQYF.

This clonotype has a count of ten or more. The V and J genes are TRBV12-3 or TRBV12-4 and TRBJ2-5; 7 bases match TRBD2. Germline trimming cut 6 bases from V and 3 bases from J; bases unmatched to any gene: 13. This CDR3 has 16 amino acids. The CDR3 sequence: CASSPGRGEVKETQYF. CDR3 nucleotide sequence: TGTGCCAGCAGCCCGGGGAGGGGCGAAGTTAAAGAGACCCAGTACTTC.

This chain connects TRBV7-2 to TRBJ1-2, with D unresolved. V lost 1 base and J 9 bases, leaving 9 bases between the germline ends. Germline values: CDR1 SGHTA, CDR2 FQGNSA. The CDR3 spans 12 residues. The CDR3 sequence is CASSLGRHRYTF. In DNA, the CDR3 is TGTGCCAGCAGCTTAGGTCGGCACCGCTACACCTTC.

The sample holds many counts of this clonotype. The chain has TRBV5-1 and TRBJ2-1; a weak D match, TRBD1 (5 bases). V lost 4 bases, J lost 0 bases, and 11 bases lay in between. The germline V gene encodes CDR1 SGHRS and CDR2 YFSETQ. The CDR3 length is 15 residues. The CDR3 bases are TGCGCCAGCAGCGGGGCCGATAGCTCCTACAATGAGCAGTTCTTC. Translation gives CASSGADSSYNEQFF.

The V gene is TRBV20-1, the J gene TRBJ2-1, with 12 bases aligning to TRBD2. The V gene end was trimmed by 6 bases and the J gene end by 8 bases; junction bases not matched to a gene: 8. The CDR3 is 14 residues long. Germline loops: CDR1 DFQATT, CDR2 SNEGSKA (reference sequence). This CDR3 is CSAGLAGPGDEQFF. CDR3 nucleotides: TGCAGTGCAGGACTAGCGGGGCCGGGCGATGAGCAGTTCTTC.

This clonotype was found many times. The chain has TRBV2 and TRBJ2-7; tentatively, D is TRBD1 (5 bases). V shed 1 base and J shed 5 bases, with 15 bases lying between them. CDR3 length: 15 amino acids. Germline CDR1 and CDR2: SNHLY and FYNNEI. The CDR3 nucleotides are TGTGCCAGCAGTGAAGACCCAGGGTTGTCCCACGAGCAGTACTTC. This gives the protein CASSEDPGLSHEQYF.

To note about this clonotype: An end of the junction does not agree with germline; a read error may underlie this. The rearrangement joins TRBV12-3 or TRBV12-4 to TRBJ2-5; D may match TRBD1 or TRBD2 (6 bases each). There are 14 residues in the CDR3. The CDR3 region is CASSLSGAPETQHF. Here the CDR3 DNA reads TGTGCCAGCAGTTTGTCGGGGGCTCCGGAGACCCAGCACTTC.

CDR3 nucleotide sequence: TGTGCCATCAGTGAGAGTAGACCCGGGACAGGGGAGGATGGCTACACCTTC. Its translation is CAISESRPGTGEDGYTF. V and J are TRBV10-3 and TRBJ1-2; the match to TRBD1 covers 10 bases. CDR3 length equals 17 residues. Germline V gene sequence: CDR1 ENHRY, CDR2 SYGVKD. V shed 2 bases and J 6 bases; nucleotides not matched to a gene: 12.

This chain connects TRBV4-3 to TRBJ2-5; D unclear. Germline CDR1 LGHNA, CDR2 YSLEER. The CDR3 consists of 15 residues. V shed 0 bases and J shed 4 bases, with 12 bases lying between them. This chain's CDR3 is CASSQEVGFGETQYF. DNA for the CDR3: TGCGCCAGCAGCCAAGAGGTGGGCTTCGGAGAGACCCAGTACTTC.

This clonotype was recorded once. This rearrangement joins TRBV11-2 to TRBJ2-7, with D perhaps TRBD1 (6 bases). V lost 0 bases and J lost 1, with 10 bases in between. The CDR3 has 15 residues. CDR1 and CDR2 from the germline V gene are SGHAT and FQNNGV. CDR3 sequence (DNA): TGTGCCAGCAGCTTAGATTTGGGGACATCCTACGAGCAGTACTTC. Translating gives CASSLDLGTSYEQYF.

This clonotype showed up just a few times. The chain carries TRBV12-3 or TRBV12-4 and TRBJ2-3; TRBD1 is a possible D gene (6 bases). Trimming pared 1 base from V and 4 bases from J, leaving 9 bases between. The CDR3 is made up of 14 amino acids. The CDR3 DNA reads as TGTGCCAGCAGTTTAGGGGCAGGGGCAGATACGCAGTATTTT. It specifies CASSLGAGADTQYF.

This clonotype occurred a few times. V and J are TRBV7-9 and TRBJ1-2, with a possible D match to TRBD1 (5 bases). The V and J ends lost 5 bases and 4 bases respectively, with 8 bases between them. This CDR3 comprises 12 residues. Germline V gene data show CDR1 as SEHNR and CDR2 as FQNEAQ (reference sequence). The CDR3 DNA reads TGTGCCAGCAGCAAGACAGTCTATGGCTACACCTTC. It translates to CASSKTVYGYTF.

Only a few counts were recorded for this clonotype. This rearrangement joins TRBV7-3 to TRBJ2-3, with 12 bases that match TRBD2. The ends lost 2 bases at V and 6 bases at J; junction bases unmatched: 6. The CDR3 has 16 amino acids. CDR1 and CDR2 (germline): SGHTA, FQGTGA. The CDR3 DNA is TGTGCCAGCAGCTTACTAGCGGGAGGGCCGGGGGATACGCAGTATTTT. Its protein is CASSLLAGGPGDTQYF.

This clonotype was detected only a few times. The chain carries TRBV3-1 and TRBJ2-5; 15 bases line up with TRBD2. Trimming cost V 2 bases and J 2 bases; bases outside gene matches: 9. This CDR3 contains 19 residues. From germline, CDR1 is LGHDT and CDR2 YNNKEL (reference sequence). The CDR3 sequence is CASSQPGTSGRLGQETQYF. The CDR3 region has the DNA TGTGCCAGCAGCCAACCAGGGACTAGCGGGAGGCTGGGGCAAGAGACCCAGTACTTC.

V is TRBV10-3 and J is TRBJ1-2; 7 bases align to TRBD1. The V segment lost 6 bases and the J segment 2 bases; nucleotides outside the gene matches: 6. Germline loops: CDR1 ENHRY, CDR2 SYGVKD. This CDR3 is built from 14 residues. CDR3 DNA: TGTGCCATCAGGGAACAGGGGTCAAACTATGGCTACACCTTC. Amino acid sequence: CAIREQGSNYGYTF.

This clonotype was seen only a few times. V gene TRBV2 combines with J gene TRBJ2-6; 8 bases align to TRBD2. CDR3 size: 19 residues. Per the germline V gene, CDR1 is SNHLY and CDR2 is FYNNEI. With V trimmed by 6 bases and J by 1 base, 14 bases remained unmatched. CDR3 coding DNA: TGTGCCAGCAGATGGACGACTAGCGCCGGGCGGTCTGGGGCCAACGTCCTGACTTTC. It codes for CASRWTTSAGRSGANVLTF. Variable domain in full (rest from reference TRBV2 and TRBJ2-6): EPEVTQTPSHQVTQMGQEVILRCVPISNHLYFYWYRQILGQKVEFLVSFYNNEISEKSEIFDDQFSVERPDGSNFTLKIRSTKLEDSAMYFCASRWTTSAGRSGANVLTFGAGSRLTVL.

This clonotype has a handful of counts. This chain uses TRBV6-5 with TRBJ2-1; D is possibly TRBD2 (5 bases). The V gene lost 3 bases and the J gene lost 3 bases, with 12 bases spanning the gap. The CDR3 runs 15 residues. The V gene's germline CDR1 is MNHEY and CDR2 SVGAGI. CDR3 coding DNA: TGTGCCAGCAGTTATGATGGCGGGCTCTACAATGAGCAGTTCTTC. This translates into CASSYDGGLYNEQFF.

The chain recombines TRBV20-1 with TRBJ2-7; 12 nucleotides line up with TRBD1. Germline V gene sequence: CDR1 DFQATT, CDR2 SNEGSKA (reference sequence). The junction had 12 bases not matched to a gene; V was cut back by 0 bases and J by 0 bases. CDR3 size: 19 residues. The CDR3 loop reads CSARDIGTGGPGSSYEQYF. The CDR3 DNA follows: TGCAGTGCTAGAGATATTGGGACAGGGGGCCCCGGGAGCTCCTACGAGCAGTACTTC.

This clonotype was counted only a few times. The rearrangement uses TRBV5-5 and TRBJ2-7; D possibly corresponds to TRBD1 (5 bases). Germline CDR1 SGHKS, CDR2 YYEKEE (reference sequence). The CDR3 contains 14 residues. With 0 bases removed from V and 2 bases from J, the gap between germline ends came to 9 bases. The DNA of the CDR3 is TGTGCCAGCAGCTTGGTCCAGGGAACCTACGAGCAGTACTTC. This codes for CASSLVQGTYEQYF.